The entry below gives a single T cell receptor (beta chain) sequence along with its context. The antigen remains undetermined. These data come from a study of T cell responses to AZD1222 COVID-19 vaccine. Findings and caveats of the study: Clonal diversity may have been underestimated, and the donors were mostly white British, with more females than males. Vaccine-related CD4 TCRs covered spike, predominating at 160-218 and 743-854. Nearly half of spike-specific TCRs reportedly go after variant regions that carry no mutations. Spike-specific TCRs gained breadth and depth after people received two AZD1222 doses.

Germline CDR1 and CDR2: ENHRY and SYGVKD. CDR3 length equals 14 residues. The trim removed 6 bases at V and 8 bases at J, leaving 9 bases unmatched. TCRdb's copy holds only in-frame clones and misses some; the assay was immunoSEQ multiplex PCR. The sample holds some 120,000 clones, approximately 85% seen once. The specimen was peripheral blood, collected on day 0 of MenACWY control vaccination. The source is an adult in good health. The rearrangement joins TRBV10-3 to TRBJ1-2, with 10 nucleotides matching TRBD1. The CDR3 reads CAIRRDRGRLGYTF. Here the CDR3 DNA reads TGTGCCATCAGACGCGACAGGGGGCGGCTCGGCTACACCTTC.